Below, 19 T cell receptor beta chains from the same sample are listed, as sequenced in a study of T-cell memory formation after mild COVID-19 (dated by TCRdb to the early 2020s). Libraries were prepared through 5' RACE. TCRdb records Illumina NovaSeq 6000 as the sequencer. The public reads were reanalyzed by TCRdb: fastp trimming at Q25, MiXCR alignment, in-frame beta chains only. Duplicate CDR3 protein sequences are folded into a single record with the most common DNA and genes. The sample table holds hundreds of thousands of distinct CDR3 sequences, of which just over 20% were seen once. Of the sample, 12% is held by the ten largest clones. The sequencing sample was made of PBMCs or a T cell subset sorted from them (not recorded which). These receptors all stem from an adult woman who had mild COVID-19 (a few samples of this study predate the infection). The sample titles of this study are shuffled in the database, so cell type and time point are left out; the donor was told from shared clones.

This clonotype showed up just a few times. CDR3: CASREGPGSYEQYF. The CDR3 DNA is TGCGCCAGCAGAGAAGGGCCCGGGTCCTACGAGCAGTACTTC. The chain carries TRBV5-1 and TRBJ2-7, with D hard to call. Per the germline V gene, CDR1 is SGHRS and CDR2 is YFSETQ. V lost 5 bases and J 1 base, leaving 13 bases between the germline ends. This CDR3 has 14 residues.

The rearrangement joins TRBV25-1 to TRBJ2-7; weak D call: TRBD1 (6 bases). This CDR3 has 13 amino acids. Trimming removed 8 bases from V and 7 bases from J, with 18 bases in between. Germline CDR1 MGHDK, CDR2 SYGVNS. The CDR3 sequence is CASVGTRREEQYF. The DNA for the CDR3 is TGTGCCAGCGTCGGGACACGGCGTGAGGAGCAGTACTTC.

This clonotype was found a few times. The chain is built from TRBV5-1 and TRBJ2-2; D is unresolved. There are 13 residues in the CDR3. The V gene's germline CDR1 is SGHRS and CDR2 YFSETQ. V gave up 2 bases and J gave up 6 bases, with 8 bases separating them. The CDR3 loop is CASSFEVSGELFF. DNA for the CDR3: TGCGCCAGCAGCTTTGAGGTGTCCGGGGAGCTGTTTTTT.

The chain has TRBV15 and TRBJ2-1; 7 bases align to TRBD1. V dropped 4 bases and J dropped 4; count of bases not matched to a gene: 10. The CDR3 contains 16 residues. The germline V gene has CDR1 LNHNV and CDR2 YYDKDF (reference sequence). DNA of the CDR3: TGTGCCACCAGCATAACCCGGGACAGCTTGTACAATGAGCAGTTCTTC. Residues: CATSITRDSLYNEQFF. Together with reference TRBV15 and TRBJ2-1, the CDR3 gives the full variable domain: DAMVIQNPRYQVTQFGKPVTLSCSQTLNHNVMYWYQQKSSQAPKLLFHYYDKDFNNEADTPDNFQSRRPNTSFCFLDIRSPGLGDTAMYLCATSITRDSLYNEQFFGPGTRLTVL.

There are a few counts of this clonotype. This chain joins TRBV5-1 and TRBJ2-1; D unclear. This CDR3 comprises 16 residues. Germline CDR1 is SGHRS and CDR2 is YFSETQ. V lost 2 bases and J 0 bases, leaving 12 bases between the germline ends. The DNA of the CDR3 is TGCGCCAGCAGCTTCATGCCTGAACGCTCCTACAATGAGCAGTTCTTC. As protein: CASSFMPERSYNEQFF.

The chain employs TRBV27 and TRBJ2-7; tentatively, D is TRBD1 (5 bases). Germline values: CDR1 MNHEY, CDR2 SMNVEV (reference sequence). The CDR3 runs 16 residues. Trimming removed 6 bases at V and 2 bases at J, with 20 bases between. CDR3 amino acids: CASSHMWTPTTYEQYF. The CDR3 DNA is TGTGCCAGCAGCCACATGTGGACACCGACAACCTACGAGCAGTACTTC.

The chain joins TRBV20-1 to TRBJ2-7, with 9 positions matching TRBD1. The CDR3 is 15 amino acids. Germline trimming cut 2 bases from V and 1 base from J; bases unmatched to any gene: 6. CDR1 DFQATT and CDR2 SNEGSKA come from the germline V gene (reference sequence). This CDR3 is CSARRQGVDSYEQYF. For the CDR3, the DNA is TGCAGTGCTAGACGACAGGGGGTGGATTCCTACGAGCAGTACTTC.

V gene TRBV15 combines with J gene TRBJ1-2, with a possible D match to TRBD1 (5 bases). CDR1 and CDR2 from the germline V gene are LNHNV and YYDKDF (reference sequence). V dropped 1 base and J dropped 3 bases, with 12 bases sitting between them. This CDR3 is 15 amino acids long. CDR3 nucleotides: TGTGCCACCAGCAGAGCAGCGGGCAGGGACTATGGCTACACCTTC. This gives the protein CATSRAAGRDYGYTF.

This clonotype came up a few times. The chain links TRBV5-5 to TRBJ2-7; D may match TRBD1 or TRBD2 (5 bases each). V was pared by 4 bases and J by 5 bases, with 19 bases between. From germline, CDR1 is SGHKS and CDR2 YYEKEE (reference sequence). The CDR3 is made up of 15 amino acids. CDR3 nucleotides: TGTGCCAGCAGCCTCGGGGCAGGGCTCCTCAACGAGCAGTACTTC. It encodes CASSLGAGLLNEQYF.

V is TRBV5-1 and J is TRBJ2-3; tentatively, D is TRBD1 or TRBD2 (5 bases each). Looked up from germline, CDR1 is SGHRS and CDR2 is YFSETQ. The V end was cut by 9 bases, the J end by 3 bases, with 17 bases between. This CDR3 is 14 amino acids long. CDR3 protein: CATRGRVGTDTQYF. The CDR3 DNA reads TGCGCCACCCGGGGCAGGGTTGGGACAGATACGCAGTATTTT. Combining the CDR3 with reference TRBV5-1 and TRBJ2-3 gives the whole variable domain KAGVTQTPRYLIKTRGQQVTLSCSPISGHRSVSWYQQTPGQGLQFLFEYFSETQRNKGNFPGRFSGRQFSNSRSEMNVSTLELGDSALYLCATRGRVGTDTQYFGPGTRLTVL.

CDR3 in amino acids: CSARDLSGGVSYNEQFF. DNA for the CDR3: TGCAGTGCTAGAGATTTAAGCGGGGGGGTCTCCTACAATGAGCAGTTCTTC. The chain links TRBV20-1 to TRBJ2-1; 10 bases fit TRBD2. Trimming at V came to 0 bases and at J to 0 bases, leaving 5 bases not matched to a gene. Looked up from germline, CDR1 is DFQATT and CDR2 is SNEGSKA (reference sequence). The CDR3 has 17 amino acids.

This clonotype was counted a few times. This chain links TRBV5-4 with TRBJ2-6; D is possibly TRBD1 or TRBD2 (5 bases each). Trimming left V 2 bases short and J 0 bases short, with 12 bases between. The CDR3 spans 17 residues. Germline lookup yields CDR1 SGHNT and CDR2 YYREEE (reference sequence). The CDR3 spells CASSFGTLLSGANVLTF. The CDR3, as DNA: TGTGCCAGCAGCTTCGGGACGCTGCTCTCTGGGGCCAACGTCCTGACTTTC.

This chain uses TRBV5-1 with TRBJ2-1, with D unresolved. Trimming removed 3 bases at V and 4 bases at J, with 8 bases between. The CDR3 runs to 13 residues. In germline, CDR1 is SGHRS, CDR2 YFSETQ. CDR3 in DNA: TGCGCCAGCAGCTCGCTAAAATACAATGAGCAGTTCTTC. Translating gives CASSSLKYNEQFF.

The chain uses TRBV15 and TRBJ1-5; tentative D call: TRBD1 (6 bases). V dropped 7 bases and J dropped 3 bases, with 16 bases sitting between them. CDR3 length: 15 residues. Germline assignment: CDR1 LNHNV and CDR2 YYDKDF (reference sequence). CDR3 DNA sequence: TGTGCCACCAACAAGGGAGGACAGCACAATCAGCCCCAGCATTTT. Its protein is CATNKGGQHNQPQHF.

The rearrangement links TRBV12-3 or TRBV12-4 to TRBJ2-7; D gene uncertain. The V gene lost 4 bases and the J gene lost 3 bases, with 13 bases spanning the gap. The CDR3 totals 14 residues. The CDR3 DNA reads as TGTGCCAGCAGTTCGGCGACTCGGCGCTACGAGCAGTACTTC. Its protein is CASSSATRRYEQYF.

This clonotype was observed a few times. This sequence joins TRBV5-1 and TRBJ2-1, with D perhaps matching TRBD1 or TRBD2 (6 bases each). Germline lookup yields CDR1 SGHRS and CDR2 YFSETQ. The CDR3 spans 15 residues. Deletions cut 4 bases from V and 2 bases from J, with 13 bases between. The CDR3 DNA sequence: TGCGCCAGCAGCCGCCTGGAGGGGGCCTACAATGAGCAGTTCTTC. It specifies CASSRLEGAYNEQFF.

The CDR3 nucleotides are TGTGCCACCAGTCCCGGGACAGCTAGCACAGATACGCAGTATTTT. As protein: CATSPGTASTDTQYF. The chain joins TRBV24-1 to TRBJ2-3; 7 bases are a match to TRBD1. Germline assignment: CDR1 KGHDR and CDR2 SFDVKD. V gave up 6 bases and J gave up 0 bases; unmatched junction bases: 5. This CDR3 has 15 residues.

The chain combines TRBV2 with TRBJ2-6; 9 bases are shared with TRBD1. This CDR3 is 17 amino acids long. V gave up 7 bases and J gave up 0 bases; unmatched junction bases: 7. Germline-derived CDR1 and CDR2 are SNHLY and FYNNEI. CDR3 in DNA: TGTGCCAGCATCCCTGACAGGGGGAGCTCTGGGGCCAACGTCCTGACTTTC. It encodes CASIPDRGSSGANVLTF.

V and J are TRBV29-1 and TRBJ1-1, with a possible D match to TRBD1 (5 bases). CDR1 SQVTM and CDR2 ANQGSEA come from the germline V gene. The CDR3 consists of 13 residues. V lost 3 bases, J lost 6 bases, and 14 bases lay in between. CDR3 DNA: TGCAGCGTTGACCTAGCAGGGTCTCCTGAAGCTTTCTTT. Its protein product is CSVDLAGSPEAFF.